The 2 T cell receptor beta chains given below trace back to one sample, sequenced in a study of shared clonotypes between healthy human individuals. The data were produced by immunoSEQ multiplex PCR, yet TCRdb's version contains in-frame clones alone and is incomplete. The data show about a million clones, roughly 80% seen once. Sequences were obtained from memory CD4+ T cells from PBMCs. Subset denoted: CD45RA-negative fraction. The receptors shown here come from a man younger than 35 in good health. Some clones in this sample may be carry-over from other donors' samples.

CDR3 residues: CASSPTGTGVFNEKLFF. The CDR3 DNA reads as TGCGCCAGCAGCCCCACCGGGACAGGGGTCTTCAATGAAAAACTGTTTTTT. The chain uses TRBV5-1 and TRBJ1-4; 10 nucleotides align to TRBD1. Germline V CDR1 and CDR2: SGHRS, YFSETQ. This CDR3 is built from 17 residues. V was pared by 4 bases and J by 5 bases, with 11 bases of the junction left unmatched.

J is TRBJ1-1 and V is TRBV6-5, with no clear D. Germline V gene lookup returns CDR1 MNHEY and CDR2 SVGAGI. CDR3 length: 11 amino acids. Trimming took 11 bases from V and 2 from J, leaving 9 bases between them. The CDR3 DNA is TGTGCCTGCCGTACCAACACTGAAGCTTTCTTT. It encodes CACRTNTEAFF.